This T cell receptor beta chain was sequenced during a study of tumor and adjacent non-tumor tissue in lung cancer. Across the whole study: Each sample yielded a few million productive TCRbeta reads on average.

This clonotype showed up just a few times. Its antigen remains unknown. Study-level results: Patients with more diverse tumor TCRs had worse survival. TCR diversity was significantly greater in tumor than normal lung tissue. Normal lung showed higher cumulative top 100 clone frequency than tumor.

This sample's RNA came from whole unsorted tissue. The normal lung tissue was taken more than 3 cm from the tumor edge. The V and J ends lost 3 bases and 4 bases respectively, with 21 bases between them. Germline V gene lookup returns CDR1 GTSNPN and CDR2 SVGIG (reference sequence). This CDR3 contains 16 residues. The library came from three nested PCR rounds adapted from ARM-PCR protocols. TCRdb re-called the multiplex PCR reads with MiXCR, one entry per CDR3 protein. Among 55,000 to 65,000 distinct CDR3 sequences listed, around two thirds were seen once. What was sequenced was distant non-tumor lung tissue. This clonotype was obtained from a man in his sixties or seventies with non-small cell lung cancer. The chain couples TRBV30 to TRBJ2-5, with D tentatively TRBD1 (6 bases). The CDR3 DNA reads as TGTGCCTGGAGCACAGGGCTTTTGGGAGTAGGAGAGACCCAGTACTTC. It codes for CAWSTGLLGVGETQYF.